A single T cell receptor (beta chain) is shown here with its context. Antigen specificity is unknown. This record belongs to a study of T cell responses to AZD1222 COVID-19 vaccine. Study information: Both about-4-week and about-12-week second-dose recipients were combined. General study findings and limits: Repertoires were obtained only post-peak T cell response.

Profiling relied on immunoSEQ multiplex PCR, and the TCRdb table lists in-frame clones only, not all of them. The repertoire holds about 120,000 clones, with around 87% as singletons. The sequenced sample was peripheral blood, obtained on day 0 of AZD1222 vaccination. This clonotype was sampled from an adult in good health.

CDR3 region: CASSLDPGAATEAFF. CDR3 DNA sequence: TGTGCCAGCAGCTTGGATCCGGGAGCGGCCACTGAAGCTTTCTTT. The chain joins TRBV5-6 to TRBJ1-1; no clear D. The germline V and J ends were trimmed by 0 bases and 4 bases, with 13 bases remaining between them. The CDR3 sequence is 15 residues long. Germline assignment: CDR1 SGHDT and CDR2 YYEEEE.